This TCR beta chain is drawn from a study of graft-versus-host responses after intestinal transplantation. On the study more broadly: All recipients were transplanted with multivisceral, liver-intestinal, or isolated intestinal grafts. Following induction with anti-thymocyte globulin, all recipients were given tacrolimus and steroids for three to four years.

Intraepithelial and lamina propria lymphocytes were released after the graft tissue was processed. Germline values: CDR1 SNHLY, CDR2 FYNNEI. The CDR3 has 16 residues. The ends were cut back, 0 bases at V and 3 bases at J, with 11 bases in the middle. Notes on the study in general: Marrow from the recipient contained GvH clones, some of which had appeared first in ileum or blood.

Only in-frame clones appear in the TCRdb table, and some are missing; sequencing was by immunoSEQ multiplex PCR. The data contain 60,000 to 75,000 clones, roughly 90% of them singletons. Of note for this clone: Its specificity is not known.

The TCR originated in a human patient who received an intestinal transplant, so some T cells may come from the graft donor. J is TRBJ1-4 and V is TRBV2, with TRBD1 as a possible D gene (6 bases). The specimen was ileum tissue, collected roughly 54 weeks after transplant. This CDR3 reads CASSEAGGKANEKLFF. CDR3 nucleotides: TGTGCCAGCAGTGAAGCGGGGGGCAAGGCTAATGAAAAACTGTTTTTT. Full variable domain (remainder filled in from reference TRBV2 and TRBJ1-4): EPEVTQTPSHQVTQMGQEVILRCVPISNHLYFYWYRQILGQKVEFLVSFYNNEISEKSEIFDDQFSVERPDGSNFTLKIRSTKLEDSAMYFCASSEAGGKANEKLFFGSGTQLSVL.